These T cell receptor beta chains were read from a single sample in a study of OX40 agonist ivuxolimab in advanced cancers. Measured with immunoSEQ multiplex PCR; TCRdb has only the in-frame clones, and not every one. The table has 60,000 to 100,000 clones, 80% to 90% seen once. The input for sequencing was CD4+ or CD8+ T cells sorted from blood, taken in a trial of the OX40 agonist ivuxolimab. The receptors stem from an adult with an advanced solid tumor such as melanoma, head and neck, liver or kidney cancer. The CDR3 runs from the conserved cysteine through the conserved F or W. Each record gives: J gene, D gene, V gene, clone size, CDR3 protein, CDR3 DNA. The D gene is left open where the match is weak. Not all rows give a size; the values are once, few, many and, for expanded clones, a class.

J: TRBJ2-5
D: .
V: TRBV19
size: .
CDR3: CASSPDSRQETQYF
DNA: TGTGCCAGTAGCCCGGACAGCAGACAAGAGACCCAGTACTTC

J: TRBJ2-3
D: .
V: TRBV9
size: .
CDR3: CASSTGLSGGDTQYF
DNA: TGTGCCAGCAGCACAGGACTATCGGGCGGAGATACGCAGTATTTT

J: TRBJ1-2
D: TRBD1
V: TRBV19
size: .
CDR3: CASNEKGARTF
DNA: TGTGCCAGTAATGAAAAGGGGGCGCGCACCTTC

J: TRBJ1-2
D: TRBD1
V: TRBV7-9
size: .
CDR3: CASSSTGGNYGYTF
DNA: TGTGCCAGCAGCTCCACAGGGGGCAACTATGGCTACACCTTC

J: TRBJ1-1
D: .
V: TRBV29-1
size: .
CDR3: CSVLGASVNTEAFF
DNA: TGCAGCGTTTTGGGCGCTTCAGTGAACACTGAAGCTTTCTTT

J: TRBJ1-2
D: TRBD1
V: TRBV2
size: once
CDR3: CASSGDSFHGYTF
DNA: TGTGCCAGCAGTGGGGACAGTTTCCATGGCTACACCTTC

J: TRBJ2-5
D: TRBD2
V: TRBV9
size: .
CDR3: CASSTNPRRGLAAFQETQYF
DNA: TGTGCCAGCAGCACAAACCCACGGAGGGGACTAGCGGCCTTCCAAGAGACCCAGTACTTC

J: TRBJ2-5
D: .
V: TRBV6-1
size: .
CDR3: CASETQYF
DNA: TGTGCCAGCGAGACCCAGTACTTC

J: TRBJ2-5
D: .
V: TRBV25-1
size: .
CDR3: CASSDSQGMETQYF
DNA: TGTGCCAGCAGTGACTCCCAGGGTATGGAGACCCAGTACTTC

J: TRBJ1-2
D: TRBD1
V: TRBV27
size: .
CDR3: CASSLRPGQGGGYTF
DNA: TGTGCCAGCAGTTTACGTCCGGGACAGGGGGGTGGCTACACCTTC

J: TRBJ2-2
D: TRBD1
V: TRBV5-1
size: .
CDR3: CASSSGQEGTGELFF
DNA: TGCGCCAGCAGCTCGGGACAGGAGGGAACCGGGGAGCTGTTTTTT

J: TRBJ2-1
D: .
V: TRBV5-4
size: .
CDR3: CASSFSRSNEQFF
DNA: TGTGCCAGCAGCTTCTCGCGGTCCAATGAGCAGTTCTTC

J: TRBJ2-2
D: TRBD2
V: TRBV29-1
size: .
CDR3: CSVKRESGELFF
DNA: TGCAGCGTTAAGCGGGAGTCCGGGGAGCTGTTTTTT

J: TRBJ1-5
D: .
V: TRBV7-2
size: .
CDR3: CASSFSSQPQHF
DNA: TGTGCCAGCAGCTTCTCCTCTCAGCCCCAGCATTTT

J: TRBJ1-6
D: .
V: TRBV7-2
size: .
CDR3: CASTQWGDNSPLHF
DNA: TGTGCCAGCACCCAATGGGGCGATAATTCACCCCTCCACTTT

J: TRBJ2-7
D: .
V: TRBV11-3
size: .
CDR3: CASSLQHLYEQYF
DNA: TGTGCCAGCAGCTTACAGCATCTCTACGAGCAGTACTTC

J: TRBJ1-1
D: .
V: TRBV11-1
size: .
CDR3: CASSLTDWNTEAFF
DNA: TGTGCCAGCAGCTTAACGGACTGGAACACTGAAGCTTTCTTT

J: TRBJ1-2
D: .
V: TRBV18
size: .
CDR3: CASSRAGEYGYTF
DNA: TGTGCCAGCTCGCGGGCAGGGGAATATGGCTACACCTTC

J: TRBJ1-1
D: .
V: TRBV5-1
size: .
CDR3: CASSLDTNTEAFF
DNA: TGCGCCAGCAGCTTGGACACAAACACTGAAGCTTTCTTT

J: TRBJ2-2
D: TRBD2
V: TRBV5-8
size: .
CDR3: CASSLVPGLAANTGELFF
DNA: TGTGCCAGCAGCCTAGTACCGGGACTAGCAGCGAACACCGGGGAGCTGTTTTTT

J: TRBJ1-2
D: .
V: TRBV2
size: .
CDR3: CASSARGDGYTF
DNA: TGTGCCAGCAGTGCCCGAGGCGATGGCTACACCTTC

J: TRBJ1-1
D: TRBD1
V: TRBV6-5
size: .
CDR3: CASSYSVTGEAFF
DNA: TGTGCCAGCAGTTACTCGGTGACAGGGGAAGCTTTCTTT

J: TRBJ1-1
D: .
V: TRBV10-2
size: few
CDR3: CASSEVQNTEAFF
DNA: TGCGCCAGCAGTGAGGTCCAGAACACTGAAGCTTTCTTT

J: TRBJ1-3
D: TRBD1
V: TRBV6-1
size: .
CDR3: CATSTGAFSGNTIYF
DNA: TGTGCCACGTCGACAGGGGCATTCTCTGGAAACACCATATATTTT

J: TRBJ2-3
D: .
V: TRBV19
size: .
CDR3: CASSVVPGRTDTQYF
DNA: TGTGCCAGTAGTGTTGTACCGGGGCGCACAGATACGCAGTATTTT

J: TRBJ2-1
D: TRBD2
V: TRBV11-2
size: .
CDR3: CASSVELAGSSSYNEQFF
DNA: TGTGCCAGCAGTGTCGAACTAGCGGGATCCAGCTCCTACAATGAGCAGTTCTTC

J: TRBJ1-2
D: .
V: TRBV25-1
size: .
CDR3: CASMVPNGGYTF
DNA: TGTGCCAGCATGGTCCCGAACGGTGGCTACACCTTC